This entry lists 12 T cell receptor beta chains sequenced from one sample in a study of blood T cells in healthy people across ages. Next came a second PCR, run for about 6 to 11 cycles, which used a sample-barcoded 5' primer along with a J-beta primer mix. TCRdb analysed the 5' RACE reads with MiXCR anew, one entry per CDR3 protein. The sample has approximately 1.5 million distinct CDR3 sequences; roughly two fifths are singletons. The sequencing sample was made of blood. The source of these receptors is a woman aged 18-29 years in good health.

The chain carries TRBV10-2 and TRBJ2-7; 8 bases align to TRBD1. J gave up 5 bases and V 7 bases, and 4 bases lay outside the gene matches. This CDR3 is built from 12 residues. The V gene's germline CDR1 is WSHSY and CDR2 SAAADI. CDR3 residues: CASKYRGNEQYF. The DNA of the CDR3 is TGCGCCAGCAAATACAGGGGGAACGAGCAGTACTTC.

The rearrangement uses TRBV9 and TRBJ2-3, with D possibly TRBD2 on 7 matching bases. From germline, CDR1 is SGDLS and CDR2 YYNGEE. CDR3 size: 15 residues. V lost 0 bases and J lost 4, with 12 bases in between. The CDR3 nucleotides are TGTGCCAGCAGCGTAGGAGGGGGGGTAGCAGATACGCAGTATTTT. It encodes CASSVGGGVADTQYF.

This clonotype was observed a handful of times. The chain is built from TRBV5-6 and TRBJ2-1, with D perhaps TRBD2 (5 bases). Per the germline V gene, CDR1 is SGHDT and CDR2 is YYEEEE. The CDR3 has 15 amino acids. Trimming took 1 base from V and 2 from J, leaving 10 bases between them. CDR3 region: CASSLPAEAYNEQFF. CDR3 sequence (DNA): TGTGCCAGCAGCTTGCCAGCGGAGGCCTACAATGAGCAGTTCTTC.

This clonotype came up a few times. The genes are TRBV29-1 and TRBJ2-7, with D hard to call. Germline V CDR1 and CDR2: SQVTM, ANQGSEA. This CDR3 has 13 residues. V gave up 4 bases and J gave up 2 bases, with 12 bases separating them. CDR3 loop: CSVVVDLTYEQYF. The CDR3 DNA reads TGCAGCGTTGTTGTAGACCTAACCTACGAGCAGTACTTC.

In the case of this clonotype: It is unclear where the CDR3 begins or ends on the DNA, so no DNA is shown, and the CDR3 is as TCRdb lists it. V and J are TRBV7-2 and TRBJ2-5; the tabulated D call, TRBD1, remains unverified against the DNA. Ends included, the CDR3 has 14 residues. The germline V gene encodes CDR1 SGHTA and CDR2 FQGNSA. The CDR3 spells CASSFAGGSYERYF.

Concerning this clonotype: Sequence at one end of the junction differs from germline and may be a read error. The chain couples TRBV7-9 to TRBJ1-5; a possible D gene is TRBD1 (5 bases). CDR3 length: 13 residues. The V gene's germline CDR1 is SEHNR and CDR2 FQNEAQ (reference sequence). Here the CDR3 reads CAGSRAGRQPQHF. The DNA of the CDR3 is TGTGCCGGCAGCCGAGCAGGGCGTCAGCCCCAGCATTTT.

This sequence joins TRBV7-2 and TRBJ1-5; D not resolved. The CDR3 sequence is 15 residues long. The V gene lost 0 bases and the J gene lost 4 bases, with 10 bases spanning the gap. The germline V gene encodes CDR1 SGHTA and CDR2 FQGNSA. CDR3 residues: CASSLAPNQNQPQHF. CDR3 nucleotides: TGTGCCAGCAGCTTAGCCCCCAACCAGAATCAGCCCCAGCATTTT.

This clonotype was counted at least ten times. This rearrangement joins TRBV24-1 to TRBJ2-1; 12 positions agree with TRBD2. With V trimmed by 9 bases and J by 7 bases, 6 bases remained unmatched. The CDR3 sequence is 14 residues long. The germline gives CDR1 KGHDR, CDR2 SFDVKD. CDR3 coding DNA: TGTGCCACCCAACGGACTAGCGGGATTAATGAGCAGTTCTTC. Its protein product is CATQRTSGINEQFF.

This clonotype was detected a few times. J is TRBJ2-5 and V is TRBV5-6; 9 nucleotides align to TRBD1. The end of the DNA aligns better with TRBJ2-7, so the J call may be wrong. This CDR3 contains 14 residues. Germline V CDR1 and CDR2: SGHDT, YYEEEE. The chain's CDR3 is CASRKPGQGYEQYF. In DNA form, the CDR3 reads TGTGCCAGCAGAAAACCGGGACAGGGTTACGAGCAGTACTTC.

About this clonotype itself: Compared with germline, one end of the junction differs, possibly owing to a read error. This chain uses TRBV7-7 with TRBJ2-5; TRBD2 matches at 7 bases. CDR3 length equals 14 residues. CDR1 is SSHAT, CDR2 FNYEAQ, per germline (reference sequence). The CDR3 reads CASSLAGDYNEQYF. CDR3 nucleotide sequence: TGTGCTAGCAGCTTAGCGGGTGACTACAATGAGCAGTACTTC.

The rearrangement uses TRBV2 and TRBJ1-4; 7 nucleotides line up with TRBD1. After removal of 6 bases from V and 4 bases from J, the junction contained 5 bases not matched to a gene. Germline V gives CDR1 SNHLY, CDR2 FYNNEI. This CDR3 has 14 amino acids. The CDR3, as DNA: TGTGCCAGCAGACCGGGACAGTATAATGAAAAACTGTTTTTT. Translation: CASRPGQYNEKLFF.

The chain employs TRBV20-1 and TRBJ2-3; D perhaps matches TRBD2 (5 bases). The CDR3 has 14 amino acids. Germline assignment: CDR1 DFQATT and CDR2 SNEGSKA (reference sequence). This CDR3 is CSFCGPDFTDTQYF. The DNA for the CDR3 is TGCAGCTTCTGCGGGCCGGATTTCACAGATACGCAGTATTTT.